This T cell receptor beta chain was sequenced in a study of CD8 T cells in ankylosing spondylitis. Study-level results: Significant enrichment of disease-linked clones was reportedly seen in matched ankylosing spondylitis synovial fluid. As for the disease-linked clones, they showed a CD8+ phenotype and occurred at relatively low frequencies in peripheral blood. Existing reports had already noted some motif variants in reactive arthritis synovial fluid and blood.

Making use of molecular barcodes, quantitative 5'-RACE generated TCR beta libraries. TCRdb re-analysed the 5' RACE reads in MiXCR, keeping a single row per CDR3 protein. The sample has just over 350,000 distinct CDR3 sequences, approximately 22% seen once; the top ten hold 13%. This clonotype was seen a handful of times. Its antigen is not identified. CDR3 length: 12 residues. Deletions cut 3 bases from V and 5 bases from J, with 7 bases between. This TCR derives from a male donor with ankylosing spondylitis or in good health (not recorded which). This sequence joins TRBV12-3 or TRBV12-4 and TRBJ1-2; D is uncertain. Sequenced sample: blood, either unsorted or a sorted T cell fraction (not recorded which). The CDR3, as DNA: TGTGCCAGCAGTTTTTTGGTGTATGGCTACACCTTC. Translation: CASSFLVYGYTF.